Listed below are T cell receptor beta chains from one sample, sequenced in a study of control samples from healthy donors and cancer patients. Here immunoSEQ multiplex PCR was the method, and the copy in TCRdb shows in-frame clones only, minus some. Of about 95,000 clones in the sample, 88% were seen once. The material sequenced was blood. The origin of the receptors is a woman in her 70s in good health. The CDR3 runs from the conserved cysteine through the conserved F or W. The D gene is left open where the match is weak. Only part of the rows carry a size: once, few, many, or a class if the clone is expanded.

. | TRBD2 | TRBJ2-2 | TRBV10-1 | TGCGCCAGCAGTGACCCAAAGCGGGGGGACACCGGGGAGCTGTTTTTT | CASSDPKRGDTGELFF
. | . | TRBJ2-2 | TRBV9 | TGTGCCAGCAGCGTTGGCCACAACACCGGGGAGCTGTTTTTT | CASSVGHNTGELFF
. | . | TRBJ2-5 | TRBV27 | TGTGCCAGCAGCTTTGGACTTTCAGGAGAGACCCAGTACTTC | CASSFGLSGETQYF
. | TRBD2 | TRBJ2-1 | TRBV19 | TGTGCCAGTAGAGTGACTAGCGCTTACAATGAGCAGTTCTTC | CASRVTSAYNEQFF
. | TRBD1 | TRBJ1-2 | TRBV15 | TGTGCCACCAGCGGGGACAGGGGATATGGCTACACCTTC | CATSGDRGYGYTF
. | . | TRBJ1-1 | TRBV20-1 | TGCAGTGCTAGTTCGTTTCAGGGGCTCACTGAAGCTTTCTTT | CSASSFQGLTEAFF
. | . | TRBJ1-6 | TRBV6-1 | TGTGCCAGCAGTGAACAGGGAGGGAGCTCCTATAATTCACCCCTCCACTTT | CASSEQGGSSYNSPLHF
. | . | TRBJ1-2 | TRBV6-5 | TGTGCCAGCAGTTACTCCCTTGAAAATGGCTATGGCTACACCTTC | CASSYSLENGYGYTF
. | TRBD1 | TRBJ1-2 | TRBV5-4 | TGTGCCAGCAGCGCGGGACAGGGGGCACGGGGCTACACCTTC | CASSAGQGARGYTF
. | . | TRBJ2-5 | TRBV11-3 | TGTGCCAGCAGCTCAGGCGGAGAGACCCAGTACTTC | CASSSGGETQYF
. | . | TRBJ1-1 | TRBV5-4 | TGTGCCAGCAGCTCCAGGGACACCATTGAAGCTTTCTTT | CASSSRDTIEAFF
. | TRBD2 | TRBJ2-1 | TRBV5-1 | TGCGCCAGCAGCTTAGAACTAGCGGGTAGTGTTGATGAGCAGTTCTTC | CASSLELAGSVDEQFF
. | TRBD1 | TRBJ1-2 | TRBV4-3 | TGCGCCAGCAGCCAAGATCCTGGAGGACAGGGAGGCTATGGCTACACCTTC | CASSQDPGGQGGYGYTF
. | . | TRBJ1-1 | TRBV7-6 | TGTGCCAGCAGCACCGAGAAGGTAAACACTGAAGCTTTCTTT | CASSTEKVNTEAFF
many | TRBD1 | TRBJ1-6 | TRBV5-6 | TGTGCCAGCAGCTCAGGACAGGGGGAGAATTCACCCCTCCACTTT | CASSSGQGENSPLHF
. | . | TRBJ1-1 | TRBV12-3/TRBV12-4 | TGTGCCAGCAGTTTTGCGGATGAAGCTTTCTTT | CASSFADEAFF
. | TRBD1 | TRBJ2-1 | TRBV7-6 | TGTGCCAGCAGTAAGACAGGGGAAGGGGGTGAGCAGTTCTTC | CASSKTGEGGEQFF
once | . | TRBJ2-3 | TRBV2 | TGTGCCAGCAGTCGGGAGAGCACAGATACGCAGTATTTT | CASSRESTDTQYF
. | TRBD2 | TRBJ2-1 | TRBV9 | TGTGCCAGCAGCGTAGGGCCGGGACTAGCGGGCAATGAGCAGTTCTTC | CASSVGPGLAGNEQFF
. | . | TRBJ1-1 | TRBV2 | TGTGCCAGCAGTGCGACAGCCCCAGGGGTGATGAACACTGAAGCTTTCTTT | CASSATAPGVMNTEAFF
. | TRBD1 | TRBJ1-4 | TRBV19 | TGTGCCAGTAGTTCCCGACAGGGTTTTAATGAAAAACTGTTTTTT | CASSSRQGFNEKLFF
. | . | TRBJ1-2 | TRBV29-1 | TGCAGCGTTGAGGGGGGAGAAGGCTACACCTTC | CSVEGGEGYTF
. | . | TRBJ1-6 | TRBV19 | TGTGCCAGTAGTATTGTACAGACTAATTCACCCCTCCACTTT | CASSIVQTNSPLHF
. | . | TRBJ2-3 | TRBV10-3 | TGTGCCATCAGATCAGGTGGCAATGAGGATACGCAGTATTTT | CAIRSGGNEDTQYF
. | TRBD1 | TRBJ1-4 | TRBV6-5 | TGTGCCAGCAGTTACTCGACAGGGGGAAAACTGTTTTTT | CASSYSTGGKLFF
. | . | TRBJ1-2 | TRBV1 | TGCACCAGCAGCCAAGATCGATCGGCATCAGCTAACTATGGCTACACCTTC | CTSSQDRSASANYGYTF
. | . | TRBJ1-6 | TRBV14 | TGTGCCAGCAGCCTCCTTATGACCCTTTCACCCCTCCACTTT | CASSLLMTLSPLHF
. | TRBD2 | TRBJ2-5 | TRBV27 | TGTGCCAGCAGTAGGACTAGCGGGAGGGTAGAGACCCAGTACTTC | CASSRTSGRVETQYF
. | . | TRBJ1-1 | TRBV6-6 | TGTGCCAGCAGACCGGGACGGCTCACTGAAGCTTTCTTT | CASRPGRLTEAFF